This is a list of T cell receptor beta chains from one sample in a study of beta chain features in type 1 diabetes. Produced via immunoSEQ multiplex PCR; TCRdb's table is partial and in-frame only. The table has under 850,000 clones, roughly an eighth seen once. The material sequenced was naive CD4+ T cells from blood. The source of these receptors is a man between 18 and 35 years old with type 1 diabetes. Each CDR3 is given with its conserved first and last residue. D genes are given only for firm matches. Rows may omit the clone size; those that give it use once, few, many or a size class.

CDR3 DNA	CDR3 protein	V gene	D gene	CDR3 length	clone size	J gene
TGTGCCTGGAGGTGGGCCTATGGGCCCTACGAGCAGTACTTC	CAWRWAYGPYEQYF	TRBV30	-	14	few	TRBJ2-7
TGTGCCAGCAGTCCGCTGGCAGGATTTAGCAATCAGCCCCAGCATTTT	CASSPLAGFSNQPQHF	TRBV7-2	-	16	few	TRBJ1-5
TGTGCCTGGAGTGTAGGGTTGGGGGGCAATCAGCCCCAGCATTTT	CAWSVGLGGNQPQHF	TRBV30	-	15	few	TRBJ1-5
TGTGCCAGTAGTCGACAGGGGGTGAGCAATCAGCCCCAGCATTTT	CASSRQGVSNQPQHF	TRBV19	TRBD1	15	-	TRBJ1-5
TGTGCCAGCAGTACCCGGGACATCGAAAACATTCAGTACTTC	CASSTRDIENIQYF	TRBV11-2	-	14	-	TRBJ2-4
TGTGCCAGCAGCTTCGGACAGGGTTTTAATAATTCACCCCTCCACTTT	CASSFGQGFNNSPLHF	TRBV7-2	TRBD1	16	few	TRBJ1-6
TGTGCCAGCAGTTACGGACCAGATACGCAGTATTTT	CASSYGPDTQYF	TRBV6-5	-	12	few	TRBJ2-3
TGTGCCAGCAGTGGACACAGGGTGAATCAGCCCCAGCATTTT	CASSGHRVNQPQHF	TRBV27	-	14	few	TRBJ1-5
TGTGCCAGCAGCTCGTCCGGCAATGAGCAGTTCTTC	CASSSSGNEQFF	TRBV9	-	12	few	TRBJ2-1
TGTGCCAGCAGCTTAGAAGTACTGGACAGCCTACTTACCCCCTACAATGAGCAGTTCTTC	CASSLEVLDSLLTPYNEQFF	TRBV11-3	-	20	-	TRBJ2-1
TGCGCCAGCGGTATTAGAGGATACGAGCAGTACTTC	CASGIRGYEQYF	TRBV4-1	-	12	-	TRBJ2-7
TGTGCCAGTAGTATTCAGGGGGCTGGCTACACCTTC	CASSIQGAGYTF	TRBV19	TRBD1	12	-	TRBJ1-2
TGTGCCAGCATGGAGAACCGGGTGAACACTGAAGCTTTCTTT	CASMENRVNTEAFF	TRBV2	-	14	-	TRBJ1-1
TGTGCCAGCAGCCTACTCGGGAACACTGAAGCTTTCTTT	CASSLLGNTEAFF	TRBV6-5	-	13	few	TRBJ1-1
TGTGCCAGCTCACCAGTAGGACAGCTCGAGCAGTACTTC	CASSPVGQLEQYF	TRBV18	-	13	-	TRBJ2-7
TGCGCCAGCAGCCCGGCGGACAGGGGTCAGAATGAGCAGTTCTTC	CASSPADRGQNEQFF	TRBV5-1	TRBD1	15	few	TRBJ2-1
TGTGCCAGCAGCTTAGAGGAGTCTAGAATGTTCTTC	CASSLEESRMFF	TRBV11-3	-	12	-	TRBJ2-1
TGTGCCAGCAGCCTTGGACAGGCTAATGAAAAACTGTTTTTT	CASSLGQANEKLFF	TRBV28	TRBD1	14	few	TRBJ1-4
TGTGCCAGCAGCTTAACGTACAGACATAGCAATCAGCCCCAGCATTTT	CASSLTYRHSNQPQHF	TRBV7-8	-	16	-	TRBJ1-5
TGTGCCAGCAGCTTAACGAGTGTTAATGAAAAACTGTTTTTT	CASSLTSVNEKLFF	TRBV7-9	-	14	few	TRBJ1-4
TGTGCCAGCAGCCCCGGGGACAGGAAAACCGGGGAGCTGTTTTTT	CASSPGDRKTGELFF	TRBV9	TRBD1	15	few	TRBJ2-2
TGCGCCAGCAGCTCCTTCCAAGAGACCCAGTACTTC	CASSSFQETQYF	TRBV5-1	-	12	-	TRBJ2-5
TGTGCCAGCAGCTCGACAGTTTATCCTTACGAGCAGTACTTC	CASSSTVYPYEQYF	TRBV5-6	-	14	-	TRBJ2-7
TGTGCCAGCAGTCCCGGACAGAATACAGATACGCAGTATTTT	CASSPGQNTDTQYF	TRBV28	-	14	few	TRBJ2-3
TGCGCCAGCAGCCACCTCGCGGGACAGGGGAGGGAGACCCAGTACTTC	CASSHLAGQGRETQYF	TRBV4-1	TRBD1	16	-	TRBJ2-5
TGTGCCAGCATCATCGGGGGGGATAGCAATCAGCCCCAGCATTTT	CASIIGGDSNQPQHF	TRBV28	-	15	-	TRBJ1-5
TGTGCCAGCTCACCACCGGTTGCAGGGCGGGAGCAGTACTTC	CASSPPVAGREQYF	TRBV18	-	14	-	TRBJ2-7
TGCGCCAGCAGCCAAGGCTCCACAGATACGCAGTATTTT	CASSQGSTDTQYF	TRBV4-1	-	13	few	TRBJ2-3
TGCAGCGTTGATTTGGCAGGGCATGGCTACACCTTC	CSVDLAGHGYTF	TRBV29-1	-	12	few	TRBJ1-2
TGTGCCTGGAGTCTAACCGGGCATGGCTACACCTTC	CAWSLTGHGYTF	TRBV30	-	12	-	TRBJ1-2
TGCGCCAGCAGATCAAGGAAGGCTAGCACAGATACGCAGTATTTT	CASRSRKASTDTQYF	TRBV23-1	-	15	-	TRBJ2-3